The 4 T cell receptor beta chains presented below share a single source sample, sequenced in a study of blood T cell repertoires in COVID-19. Libraries were prepared by immunoSEQ multiplex PCR; TCRdb keeps only in-frame clonotypes and omits some of them. The sample has roughly 300,000 clones; 65% to 90% are singletons. The sequencing input was PBMCs or T cells enriched from blood (not recorded which). Source of these receptors: a woman aged 18-30 years who had recovered from COVID-19.

The chain combines TRBV12-5 with TRBJ2-3; possible D gene TRBD2, 6 bases. CDR3 size: 16 residues. Germline CDR1 and CDR2: LGHNT and FRNRAP. Trimming pared 7 bases from V and 3 bases from J, leaving 20 bases between. Here the CDR3 DNA reads TGTGCTAGTGCCGCTATCCCAGGTGGGGGGACAGATACGCAGTATTTT. The encoded protein is CASAAIPGGGTDTQYF.

The V gene is TRBV27, the J gene TRBJ2-2; D is perhaps TRBD2 (5 bases). Germline lookup yields CDR1 MNHEY and CDR2 SMNVEV (reference sequence). The CDR3 length is 15 residues. V gave up 8 bases and J gave up 1 base, with 14 bases separating them. CDR3 sequence (DNA): TGTGCCAGCGGCCCCTATAGCGTGAACACCGGGGAGCTGTTTTTT. This encodes CASGPYSVNTGELFF.

The chain carries TRBV11-1 and TRBJ1-4; a possible D gene is TRBD1 (6 bases). There are 15 residues in the CDR3. Germline CDR1 reads SGHAT; CDR2 reads FQDESV (reference sequence). Trimming shortened V by 5 bases and J by 2 bases, and 12 bases separated the two germline ends. The CDR3 loop is CASSRSGATNEKLFF. The CDR3 nucleotides read TGTGCCAGCAGCCGTTCAGGGGCGACTAATGAAAAACTGTTTTTT.

The J gene is TRBJ2-1, the V gene TRBV29-1; 10 bases are a match to TRBD2. CDR3 length: 15 residues. The trim removed 7 bases at V and 9 bases at J, leaving 15 bases unmatched. The germline V gene has CDR1 SQVTM and CDR2 ANQGSEA. CDR3 in amino acids: CSGQPASGRTGEQFF. The CDR3 DNA is TGCAGCGGTCAGCCGGCTAGCGGGAGAACTGGTGAGCAGTTCTTC.